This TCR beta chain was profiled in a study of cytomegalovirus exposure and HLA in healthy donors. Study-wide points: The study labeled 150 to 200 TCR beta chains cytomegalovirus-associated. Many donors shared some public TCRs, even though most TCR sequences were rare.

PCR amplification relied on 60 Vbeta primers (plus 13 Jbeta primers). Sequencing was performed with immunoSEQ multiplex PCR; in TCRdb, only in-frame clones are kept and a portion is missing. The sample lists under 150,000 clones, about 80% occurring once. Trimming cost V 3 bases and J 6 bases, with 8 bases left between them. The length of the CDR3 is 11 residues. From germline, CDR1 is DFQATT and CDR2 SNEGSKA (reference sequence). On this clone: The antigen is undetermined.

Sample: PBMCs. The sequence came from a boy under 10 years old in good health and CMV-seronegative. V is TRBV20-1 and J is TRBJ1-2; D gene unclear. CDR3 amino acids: CSASLGDGYTF. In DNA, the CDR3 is TGCAGTGCTAGCTTGGGAGATGGCTACACCTTC.